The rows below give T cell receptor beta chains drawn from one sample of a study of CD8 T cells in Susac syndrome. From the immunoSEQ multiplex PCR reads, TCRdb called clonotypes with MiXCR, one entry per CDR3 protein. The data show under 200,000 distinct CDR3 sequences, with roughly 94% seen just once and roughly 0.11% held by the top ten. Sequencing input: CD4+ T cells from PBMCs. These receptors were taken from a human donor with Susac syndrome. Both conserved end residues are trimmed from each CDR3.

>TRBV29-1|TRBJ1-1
SVGWGQDTEAF
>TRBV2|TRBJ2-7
ASSVEISYEQY
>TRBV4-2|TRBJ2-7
ASSQRPPGQGVGYEQY
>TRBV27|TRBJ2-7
ASSSNRGFEQY
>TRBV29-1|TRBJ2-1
SVDRLDRGEQF
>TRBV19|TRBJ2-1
ASSTLRFPSSYNEQF
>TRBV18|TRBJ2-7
ASSPGSIGGEQY
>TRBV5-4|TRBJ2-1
ASSLDSGARVGEQF
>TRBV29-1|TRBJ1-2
SVGRTNYGYT
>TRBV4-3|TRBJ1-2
ASSQGSVANYGYT
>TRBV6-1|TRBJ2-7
ASSGTGTSRHEQY
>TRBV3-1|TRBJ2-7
ASSMGQYEQY
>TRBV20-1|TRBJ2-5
SAQGTSQETQY
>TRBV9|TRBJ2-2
ASSVVGQGNTGELF
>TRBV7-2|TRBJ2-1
ASSPRMVPGQF
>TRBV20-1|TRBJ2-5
SARGGRETQY
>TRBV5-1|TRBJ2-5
ASTIAGGETQY
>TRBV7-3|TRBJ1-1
ASSYGDRGRNTEAF
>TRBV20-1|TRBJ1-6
SASRTGDNSPLH
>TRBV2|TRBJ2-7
ASSYRRGDEQY
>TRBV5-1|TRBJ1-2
ASSWDSFGYT
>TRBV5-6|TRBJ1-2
ASSFLGTGDGYT
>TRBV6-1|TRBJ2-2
ASRLAGGPGTGELF
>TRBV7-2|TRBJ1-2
ASSLSTNYGYT
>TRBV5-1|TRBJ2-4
ASSLNQGSEY
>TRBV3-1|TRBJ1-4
ASSLRGQGAREKLF
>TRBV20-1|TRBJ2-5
SAPGGGETQY
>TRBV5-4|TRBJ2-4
ASSHPGTSGGSNIQY
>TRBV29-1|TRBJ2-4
SVVQGGGSKNIQY
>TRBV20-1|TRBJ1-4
SARTGREKLF
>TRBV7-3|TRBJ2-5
ASSSSGAGETQY
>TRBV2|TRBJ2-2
ASSAGSDTGELF
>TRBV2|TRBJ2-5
ASSVNSGGAETQY
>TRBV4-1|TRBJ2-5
ASSQDPGQGGLETQY
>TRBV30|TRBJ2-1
ARRSYNEQF